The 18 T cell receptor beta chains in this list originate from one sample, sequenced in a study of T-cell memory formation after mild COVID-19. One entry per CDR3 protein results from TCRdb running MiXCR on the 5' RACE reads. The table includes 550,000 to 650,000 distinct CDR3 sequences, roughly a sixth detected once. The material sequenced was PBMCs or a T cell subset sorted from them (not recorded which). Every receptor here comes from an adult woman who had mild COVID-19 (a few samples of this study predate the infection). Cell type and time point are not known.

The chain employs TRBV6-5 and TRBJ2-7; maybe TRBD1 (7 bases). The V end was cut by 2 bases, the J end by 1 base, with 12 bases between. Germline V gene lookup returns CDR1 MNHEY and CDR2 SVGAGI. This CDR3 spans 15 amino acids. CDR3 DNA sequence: TGTGCCAGCAGTTACGGAGGGGGCGAATCCTACGAGCAGTACTTC. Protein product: CASSYGGGESYEQYF.

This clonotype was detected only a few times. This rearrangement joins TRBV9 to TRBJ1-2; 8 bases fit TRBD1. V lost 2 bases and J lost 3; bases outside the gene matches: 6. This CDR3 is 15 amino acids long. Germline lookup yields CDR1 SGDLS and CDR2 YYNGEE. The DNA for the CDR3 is TGTGCCAGCAGCGTCTCGACAGGGGAGGACTATGGCTACACCTTC. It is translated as CASSVSTGEDYGYTF.

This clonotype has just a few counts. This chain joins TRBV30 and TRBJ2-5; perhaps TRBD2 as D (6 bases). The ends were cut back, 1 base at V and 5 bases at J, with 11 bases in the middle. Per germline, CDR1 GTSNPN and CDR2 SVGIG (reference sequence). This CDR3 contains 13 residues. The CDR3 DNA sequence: TGTGCCTGGAGTGACGGAGGGGAGGAGACCCAGTACTTC. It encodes CAWSDGGEETQYF.

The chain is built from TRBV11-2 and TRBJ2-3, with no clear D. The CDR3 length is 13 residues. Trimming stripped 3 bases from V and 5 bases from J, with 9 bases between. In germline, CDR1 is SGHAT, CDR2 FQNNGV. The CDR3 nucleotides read TGTGCCAGCAGCTTGGTGCGGAAAGATACGCAGTATTTT. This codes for CASSLVRKDTQYF.

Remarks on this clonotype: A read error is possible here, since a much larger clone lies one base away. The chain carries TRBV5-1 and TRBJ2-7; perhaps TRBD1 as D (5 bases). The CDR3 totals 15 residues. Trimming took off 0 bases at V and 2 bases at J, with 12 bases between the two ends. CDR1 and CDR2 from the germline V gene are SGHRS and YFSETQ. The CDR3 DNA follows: TGCGCCAGCAGCTTGGCCTCGGACACTGCCTACGAGCAGTACTTC. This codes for CASSLASDTAYEQYF. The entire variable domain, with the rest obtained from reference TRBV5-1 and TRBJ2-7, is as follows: KAGVTQTPRYLIKTRGQQVTLSCSPISGHRSVSWYQQTPGQGLQFLFEYFSETQRNKGNFPGRFSGRQFSNSRSEMNVSTLELGDSALYLCASSLASDTAYEQYFGPGTRLTVT.

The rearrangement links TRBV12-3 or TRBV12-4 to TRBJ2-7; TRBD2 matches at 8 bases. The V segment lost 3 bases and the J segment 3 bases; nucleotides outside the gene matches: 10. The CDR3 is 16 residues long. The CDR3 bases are TGTGCCAGCAGTTTTGTTCCGAGCGGGAGTTTCTACGAGCAGTACTTC. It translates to CASSFVPSGSFYEQYF.

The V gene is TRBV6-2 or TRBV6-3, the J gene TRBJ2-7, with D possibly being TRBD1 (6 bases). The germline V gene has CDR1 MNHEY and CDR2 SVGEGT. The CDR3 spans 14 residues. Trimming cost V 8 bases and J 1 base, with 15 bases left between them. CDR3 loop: CASAIRDTSYEQYF. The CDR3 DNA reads TGTGCCAGCGCAATAAGGGACACTTCCTACGAGCAGTACTTC.

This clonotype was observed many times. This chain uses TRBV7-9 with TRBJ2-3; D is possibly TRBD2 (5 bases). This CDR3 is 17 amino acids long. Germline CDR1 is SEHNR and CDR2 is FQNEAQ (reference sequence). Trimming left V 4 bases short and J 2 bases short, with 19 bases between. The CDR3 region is CASSSPAVGETTDTQYF. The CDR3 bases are TGTGCCAGCAGCTCCCCAGCGGTCGGTGAAACCACAGATACGCAGTATTTT.

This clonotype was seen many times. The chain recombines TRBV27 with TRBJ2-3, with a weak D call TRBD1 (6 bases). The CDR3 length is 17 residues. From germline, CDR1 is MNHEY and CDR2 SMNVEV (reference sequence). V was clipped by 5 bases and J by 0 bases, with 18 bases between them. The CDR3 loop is CASSPGQILTSTDTQYF. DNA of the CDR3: TGTGCCAGCAGTCCCGGACAGATACTTACTAGCACAGATACGCAGTATTTT.

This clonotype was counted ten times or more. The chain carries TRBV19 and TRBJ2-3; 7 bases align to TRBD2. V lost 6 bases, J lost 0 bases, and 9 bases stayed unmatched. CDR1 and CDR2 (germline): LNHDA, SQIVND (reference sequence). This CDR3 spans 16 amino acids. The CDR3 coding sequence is TGTGCCAGTAGCCGCCGTGGGGGGGTTAGCACAGATACGCAGTATTTT. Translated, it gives CASSRRGGVSTDTQYF.

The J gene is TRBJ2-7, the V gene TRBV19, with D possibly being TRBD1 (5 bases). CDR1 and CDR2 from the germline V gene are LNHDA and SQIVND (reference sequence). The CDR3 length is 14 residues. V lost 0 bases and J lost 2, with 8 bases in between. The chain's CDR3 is CASSIEAGPYEQYF. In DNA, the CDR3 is TGTGCCAGTAGTATAGAAGCAGGGCCCTACGAGCAGTACTTC.

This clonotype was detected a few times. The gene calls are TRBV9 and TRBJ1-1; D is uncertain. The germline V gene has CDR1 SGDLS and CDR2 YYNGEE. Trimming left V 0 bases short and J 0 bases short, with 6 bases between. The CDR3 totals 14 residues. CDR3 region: CASSVALMNTEAFF. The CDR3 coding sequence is TGTGCCAGCAGCGTAGCTCTCATGAACACTGAAGCTTTCTTT.

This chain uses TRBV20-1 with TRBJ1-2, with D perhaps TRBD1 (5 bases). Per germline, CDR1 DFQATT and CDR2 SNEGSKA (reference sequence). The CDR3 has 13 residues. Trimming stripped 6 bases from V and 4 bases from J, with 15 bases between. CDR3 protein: CSASSGESYGYTF. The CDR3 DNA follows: TGCAGTGCCTCTTCGGGGGAGAGCTATGGCTACACCTTC.

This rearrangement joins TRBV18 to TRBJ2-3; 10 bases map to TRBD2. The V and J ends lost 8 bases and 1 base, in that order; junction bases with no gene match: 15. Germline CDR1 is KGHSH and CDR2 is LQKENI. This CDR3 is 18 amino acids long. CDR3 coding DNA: TGTGCCAGCATTCAGGGGACTAGCGTCAAGTCGGGCACAGATACGCAGTATTTT. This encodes CASIQGTSVKSGTDTQYF.

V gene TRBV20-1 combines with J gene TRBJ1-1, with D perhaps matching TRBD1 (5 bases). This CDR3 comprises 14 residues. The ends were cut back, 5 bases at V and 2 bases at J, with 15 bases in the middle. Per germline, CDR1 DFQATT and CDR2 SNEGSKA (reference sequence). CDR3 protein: CSARKGTLNTEAFF. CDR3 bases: TGCAGTGCTCGGAAAGGGACTCTAAACACTGAAGCTTTCTTT.

In DNA, the CDR3 is TGCAGTGCTAGCAGGGGCACCTACAATGAGCAGTTCTTC. Translating gives CSASRGTYNEQFF. The rearrangement joins TRBV20-1 to TRBJ2-1, with D perhaps TRBD1 (6 bases). The germline V and J ends were trimmed by 3 bases and 2 bases, with 8 bases remaining between them. The length of the CDR3 is 13 residues. In germline, CDR1 is DFQATT, CDR2 SNEGSKA (reference sequence).

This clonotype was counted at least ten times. For the CDR3, the DNA is TGTGCCAGCAGCGTAGCTGGGACAGGGTGGACTGAAGCTTTCTTT. It yields the protein CASSVAGTGWTEAFF. The chain is built from TRBV9 and TRBJ1-1; TRBD1 matches at 9 bases. Germline loops: CDR1 SGDLS, CDR2 YYNGEE. The CDR3 runs to 15 residues. Unmatched junction bases numbered 5, after V lost 0 bases and J lost 5 bases.

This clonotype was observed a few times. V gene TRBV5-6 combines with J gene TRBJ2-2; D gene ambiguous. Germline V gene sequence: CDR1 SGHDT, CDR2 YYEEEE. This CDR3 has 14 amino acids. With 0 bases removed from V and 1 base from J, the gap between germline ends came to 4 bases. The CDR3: CASSLDVNTGELFF. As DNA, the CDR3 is TGTGCCAGCAGCTTGGACGTGAACACCGGGGAGCTGTTTTTT.